A single sample gave rise to the 28 T cell receptor beta chains below, sequenced in a study of T cell responses to AZD1222 COVID-19 vaccine. Libraries were prepared by immunoSEQ multiplex PCR; TCRdb keeps only in-frame clonotypes and omits some of them. The sample shows approximately 89,000 clones, 90% of them seen only once. The sample here was peripheral blood, taken 28 days after the second AZD1222 dose. These receptors were collected from an adult who received the AZD1222 COVID-19 vaccine.

This clone was seen just once. The chain uses TRBV5-1 and TRBJ2-1; D may match TRBD1 or TRBD2 (5 bases each). Trimming cost V 0 bases and J 0 bases, with 7 bases left between them. The germline V gene has CDR1 SGHRS and CDR2 YFSETQ. The CDR3 sequence is 15 residues long. The CDR3 DNA reads as TGCGCCAGCAGCTTGGGGGGGAACTCCTACAATGAGCAGTTCTTC. Translated, it gives CASSLGGNSYNEQFF.

The chain links TRBV7-9 to TRBJ1-4, with D hard to call. Germline loops: CDR1 SEHNR, CDR2 FQNEAQ (reference sequence). With 1 base removed from V and 0 bases from J, the gap between germline ends came to 9 bases. The CDR3 is 16 residues long. Here the CDR3 DNA reads TGTGCCAGCAGCTTAGGGAAGGGAGCAACTAATGAAAAACTGTTTTTT. Translation gives CASSLGKGATNEKLFF.

DNA of the CDR3: TGCGCCAGCAGCTTCGGACAGGGTTTCTATGGCTACACCTTC. Protein sequence: CASSFGQGFYGYTF. The chain uses TRBV5-1 and TRBJ1-2, with 8 bases lining up with TRBD1. This CDR3 comprises 14 residues. Trimming removed 2 bases from V and 4 bases from J; junction bases left unmatched: 4. CDR1 is SGHRS, CDR2 YFSETQ, per germline.

The V call is TRBV4-2, the J call TRBJ1-1; D ambiguous. The CDR3 covers 13 residues. V was trimmed by 2 bases and J by 2 bases, leaving 6 bases between them. From germline, CDR1 is LGHNA and CDR2 YNFKEQ. The CDR3 DNA reads as TGTGCCAGCAGCCAACCGGGAAACACTGAAGCTTTCTTT. This sequence encodes CASSQPGNTEAFF.

V is TRBV5-1 and J is TRBJ2-2, with D possibly TRBD1 on 6 matching bases. CDR1 SGHRS and CDR2 YFSETQ come from the germline V gene. This CDR3 is 14 amino acids long. V was trimmed by 0 bases and J by 5 bases, leaving 8 bases between them. The CDR3 protein is CASSLDGQTGELFF. The CDR3 DNA is TGCGCCAGCAGCTTGGACGGACAGACCGGGGAGCTGTTTTTT.

The CDR3 DNA follows: TGTGCCAGCAGCAAAGTTATGAGAAGGGCGCAGTACTTC. Protein: CASSKVMRRAQYF. This chain connects TRBV21-1 to TRBJ2-7. TRBV21-1 is described as a pseudogene. This CDR3 has 13 amino acids.

This sequence joins TRBV29-1 and TRBJ2-7; 8 nucleotides agree with TRBD1. V was clipped by 1 base and J by 6 bases; unmatched bases: 17. The CDR3 contains 17 residues. CDR1 is SQVTM and CDR2 is ANQGSEA in the germline V gene. Here the CDR3 DNA reads TGCAGCGTTGAAGGTGGTCAGGGGGCTAATCGGCGGTTCGAGCAGTACTTC. This sequence encodes CSVEGGQGANRRFEQYF.

This clone has a single count. This rearrangement joins TRBV9 to TRBJ1-2, with no clear D. Trimming pared 3 bases from V and 7 bases from J, leaving 16 bases between. The CDR3 sequence is 14 residues long. From germline, CDR1 is SGDLS and CDR2 YYNGEE. The CDR3 sequence: CASSEGRRGLGYTF. In DNA, the CDR3 is TGTGCCAGCAGCGAGGGCAGACGGGGTCTTGGCTACACCTTC.

This rearrangement joins TRBV12-1 to TRBJ2-7; TRBD2, as called in the table, went unchecked against the DNA. TRBV12-1 represents a pseudogene. The CDR3 runs 15 residues. The CDR3: CASSFSSGGATEQYF. For the CDR3, the DNA is TGTGCCAGCAGCTTCTCTAGCGGGGGGGCGACCGAGCAGTACTTC.

The genes are TRBV27 and TRBJ2-5; D may be TRBD2 (5 bases). V lost 5 bases to trimming and J lost 1 base, with 17 bases between them. The germline gives CDR1 MNHEY, CDR2 SMNVEV (reference sequence). The CDR3 consists of 16 residues. CDR3 region: CASSPFAIGIQETQYF. The CDR3 DNA follows: TGTGCCAGCAGTCCCTTCGCCATCGGGATCCAAGAGACCCAGTACTTC.

This clone was picked up one time. The chain uses TRBV7-9 and TRBJ2-5, with 7 bases fitting TRBD2. This CDR3 spans 15 amino acids. CDR1 is SEHNR, CDR2 FQNEAQ, per germline (reference sequence). J gave up 5 bases and V 2 bases, and 8 bases lay outside the gene matches. The CDR3 region is CASSLRGLGGETQYF. The CDR3 nucleotides read TGTGCCAGCAGCTTAAGGGGACTCGGGGGGGAGACCCAGTACTTC.

The V gene is TRBV30, the J gene TRBJ1-2, with a weak D call TRBD1 (5 bases). Looked up from germline, CDR1 is GTSNPN and CDR2 is SVGIG (reference sequence). CDR3 length: 12 amino acids. Deletions cut 8 bases from V and 5 bases from J, with 15 bases between. The CDR3 region has the DNA TGTGCCACCGGAGGGGAGAAATATGGCTACACCTTC. This codes for CATGGEKYGYTF.

The V and J genes are TRBV6-5 and TRBJ2-5; D unresolved. Germline V gene data show CDR1 as MNHEY and CDR2 as SVGAGI. The CDR3 is made up of 15 amino acids. Trimming shortened V by 7 bases and J by 7 bases, and 22 bases separated the two germline ends. The CDR3 DNA follows: TGTGCCAGCACCCCCTTCGTAGGGTCCCCTGTGACCCAGTACTTC. Its protein is CASTPFVGSPVTQYF.

The chain recombines TRBV4-3 with TRBJ2-7, with a weak D call TRBD2 (7 bases). V lost 0 bases, J lost 4 bases, and 16 bases lay in between. Germline-derived CDR1 and CDR2 are LGHNA and YSLEER. This CDR3 spans 16 amino acids. The CDR3 DNA sequence: TGCGCCAGCAGCCAAGATCTGGGGGGGGCATCATACGAGCAGTACTTC. Residues: CASSQDLGGASYEQYF.

This clone was picked up a small number of times. The chain recombines TRBV5-3 with TRBJ1-5, with TRBD1 matching over 10 bases. TRBV5-3 is sorted into the ORF group, with uncertain function. Trimming removed 3 bases from V and 6 bases from J; junction bases left unmatched: 9. The CDR3 contains 16 residues. CDR3 coding DNA: TGTGCCAGAAGCTCACAAGACAGGGGGCCTGGTCAGCCCCAGCATTTT. Translation: CARSSQDRGPGQPQHF.

The count of this clone is one. The J gene is TRBJ2-7, the V gene TRBV11-1; 8 bases are shared with TRBD1. CDR3 length equals 14 residues. The germline gives CDR1 SGHAT, CDR2 FQDESV (reference sequence). The V gene end was trimmed by 5 bases and the J gene end by 4 bases; junction bases not matched to a gene: 7. CDR3 sequence reads: CASSVDRVVYEQYF. The DNA for the CDR3 is TGTGCCAGCAGCGTGGACAGGGTGGTTTACGAGCAGTACTTC.

This clone was detected once. The genes are TRBV19 and TRBJ1-3; 9 positions match TRBD1. The V segment lost 9 bases and the J segment 8 bases; nucleotides outside the gene matches: 11. This CDR3 region has 14 residues. In germline, CDR1 is LNHDA, CDR2 SQIVND (reference sequence). CDR3 loop: CASTWDRVSDTIYF. The CDR3 nucleotides read TGTGCCAGCACGTGGGACAGGGTCTCGGACACCATATATTTT.

The chain employs TRBV6-2 or TRBV6-3 and TRBJ1-5; TRBD1 is a possible D gene (5 bases). With 6 bases removed from V and 0 bases from J, the gap between germline ends came to 12 bases. This CDR3 is 15 amino acids long. Germline V gives CDR1 MNHEY, CDR2 SVGEGT. Here the CDR3 DNA reads TGTGCCAGCAGCCCTCAGGGATATAGCAATCAGCCCCAGCATTTT. Translated: CASSPQGYSNQPQHF.

This clone showed up just once. The chain recombines TRBV6-2 or TRBV6-3 with TRBJ1-2; D remains ambiguous. The CDR3 consists of 16 residues. The germline V gene has CDR1 MNHEY and CDR2 SVGEGT. V was shortened by 0 bases and J by 4 bases, with 15 bases between the two germline ends. Here the CDR3 reads CASSYSSRAHFYGYTF. The CDR3 DNA reads TGTGCCAGCAGTTACTCGAGTCGGGCTCATTTCTATGGCTACACCTTC.

The chain carries TRBV5-4 and TRBJ2-5; 14 nucleotides align to TRBD2. The V and J ends lost 3 bases and 5 bases, in that order; junction bases with no gene match: 6. In germline, CDR1 is SGHNT, CDR2 YYREEE (reference sequence). This CDR3 has 16 amino acids. CDR3 protein: CASSSGLAGVGETQYF. For the CDR3, the DNA is TGTGCCAGCAGCTCGGGACTAGCGGGGGTAGGGGAGACCCAGTACTTC.

The rearrangement links TRBV5-1 to TRBJ2-7; the D gene is possibly TRBD2 (5 bases). V was shortened by 2 bases and J by 6 bases, with 12 bases between the two germline ends. This CDR3 spans 13 amino acids. The germline V gene has CDR1 SGHRS and CDR2 YFSETQ. In nucleotides, the CDR3 is TGCGCCAGCAGCTTCTTGGGAGAGCTCGAGCAGTACTTC. Protein product: CASSFLGELEQYF.

The V and J genes are TRBV3-1 (or the pseudogene TRBV3-2) and TRBJ1-6; D remains unclear. Germline lookup yields CDR1 LGHDT and CDR2 YNNKEL (reference sequence). Trimming stripped 4 bases from V and 9 bases from J, with 13 bases between. The CDR3 is 14 amino acids. The CDR3 is CASSLQGHASPLHF. CDR3 DNA: TGTGCCAGCAGCCTTCAAGGCCATGCTTCACCCCTCCACTTT.

This chain joins TRBV6-6 and TRBJ2-2; TRBD1 matches 10 bases. V shed 6 bases and J 4 bases; nucleotides not matched to a gene: 11. From germline, CDR1 is MNHNY and CDR2 SVGAGI (reference sequence). The CDR3 consists of 17 residues. The CDR3, as DNA: TGTGCCAGCAGCCGACAGGGGGCGAATCGAGGCACCGGGGAGCTGTTTTTT. Protein product: CASSRQGANRGTGELFF.

The chain recombines TRBV7-9 with TRBJ1-3, with 8 nucleotides matching TRBD1. CDR1 and CDR2 from the germline V gene are SEHNR and FQNEAQ (reference sequence). The CDR3 covers 16 residues. V dropped 5 bases and J dropped 4; count of bases not matched to a gene: 10. DNA for the CDR3: TGTGCCAGCAGCCTCCTCCTTGGACAGGGAGGAAACACCATATATTTT. As protein: CASSLLLGQGGNTIYF.

The rearrangement uses TRBV11-2 and TRBJ2-1, with TRBD2 matching 10 bases. V dropped 2 bases and J dropped 7; count of bases not matched to a gene: 5. Germline V gene lookup returns CDR1 SGHAT and CDR2 FQNNGV. The CDR3 has 15 residues. CDR3: CASSLQRGGWNEQFF. CDR3 nucleotide sequence: TGTGCCAGCAGCTTACAGCGGGGGGGTTGGAATGAGCAGTTCTTC.

This rearrangement joins TRBV5-1 to TRBJ2-3, with unresolved D. This CDR3 region has 16 residues. The V end lost 0 bases, the J end lost 3 bases, and 14 bases lay between the germline ends. Germline lookup yields CDR1 SGHRS and CDR2 YFSETQ. For the CDR3, the DNA is TGCGCCAGCAGCTTGGGGACGGATTCGAGAACAGATACGCAGTATTTT. Encoded protein: CASSLGTDSRTDTQYF.

This clone was found once. The chain links TRBV29-1 to TRBJ2-2; no definite D call. Trimming shortened V by 5 bases and J by 0 bases, and 10 bases separated the two germline ends. The CDR3 runs 14 residues. Looked up from germline, CDR1 is SQVTM and CDR2 is ANQGSEA. The CDR3 DNA reads as TGCAGCGTTTTCGGAGAATCGAACACCGGGGAGCTGTTTTTT. Its protein product is CSVFGESNTGELFF.

The chain joins TRBV7-9 to TRBJ1-6, with a tentative D call TRBD1 (5 bases). Trimming left V 5 bases short and J 9 bases short, with 17 bases between. Germline V gene lookup returns CDR1 SEHNR and CDR2 FQNEAQ (reference sequence). The CDR3 totals 15 residues. The CDR3: CASSPSGLQGSPLHF. CDR3 DNA sequence: TGTGCCAGCAGCCCCTCGGGCCTCCAGGGTTCACCCCTCCACTTT.